The source of this T cell receptor (beta chain) is a study of blood T cell repertoires in COVID-19. Study overall: Samples taken during acute and convalescent COVID-19 were collected in the United States, Italy and Spain. In each case, the material was cDNA or gDNA derived from T cells, B-cell-depleted T cells, or PBMCs.

Authors' data handling: Amplified reference gene primers provided the basis for estimating nucleated cell counts. Profiled with immunoSEQ multiplex PCR; TCRdb holds only in-frame clones, not every one. V and J calls plus clone size are reproduced from that table; the DNA served to infer D and trimming. The sample consists of 110,000 or so clones, 70% to 80% of them appearing once. The TCR was taken from a man in his 70s with acute or convalescent COVID-19. What was sequenced was peripheral blood.

CDR3 sequence reads: CASSQEYGGSTDTQYF. CDR3 nucleotides: TGTGCCAGCAGCCAAGAATACGGGGGGAGCACAGATACGCAGTATTTT. The chain carries TRBV4-2 and TRBJ2-3, with 7 bases identical to TRBD2. With 0 bases clipped from V and 0 bases from J, the junction kept 3 bases outside the gene matches. The CDR3 is made up of 16 amino acids. In germline, CDR1 is LGHNA, CDR2 YNFKEQ.